The sequence of this T cell receptor beta chain was determined in a study of T cells after yellow fever vaccination. The overall study: Low-cell-number fractions underwent preparation using SMART-Seq v4 Ultra Low Input. Study results and caveats: Researchers report a weaker secondary response that nonetheless peaked faster, day 5 versus 15. Most primary-vaccination clones reappeared after the booster (approximately 95% CD4, around 88% CD8). Highly abundant clonotypes carried over from the bulk population could end up in FACS-sorted repertoires as contaminants.

TCRdb recomputed calls from the 5' RACE reads with MiXCR, one row per CDR3 protein. The table has around 150,000 distinct CDR3 sequences, about 7% seen once; the top ten hold 2.5% to 3%. Remarks on this clonotype: What it binds is not known.

The CDR3 totals 14 residues. The germline CDR1 and CDR2 sequences are SGHVS and FNYEAQ. The V segment lost 1 base and the J segment 7 bases; nucleotides outside the gene matches: 5. The source was CD4+ T cells sorted from PBMCs, collected 5 days after the first yellow fever vaccination. The rearrangement links TRBV7-6 to TRBJ1-2; 8 positions agree with TRBD1. The TCR originated in a young man who received the YFV17D yellow fever vaccine. This CDR3 is CASSLDDRGAGYTF. In DNA form, the CDR3 reads TGTGCCAGCAGCTTAGATGACAGGGGCGCTGGCTACACCTTC.